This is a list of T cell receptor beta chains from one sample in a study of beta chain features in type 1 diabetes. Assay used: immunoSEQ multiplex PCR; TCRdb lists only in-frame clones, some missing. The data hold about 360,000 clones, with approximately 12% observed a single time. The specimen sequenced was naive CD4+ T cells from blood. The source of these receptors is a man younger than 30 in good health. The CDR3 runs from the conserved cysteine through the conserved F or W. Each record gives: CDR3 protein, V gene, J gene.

CDR3: CSARDQAWEYF; V: TRBV20-1; J: TRBJ2-7
CDR3: CASSTSGLGYTF; V: TRBV2; J: TRBJ1-2
CDR3: CASRLGQGFMNTEAFF; V: TRBV5-1; J: TRBJ1-1
CDR3: CASSTDREEGYGYTF; V: TRBV7-9; J: TRBJ1-2
CDR3: CASSPPRSDNIQYF; V: TRBV18; J: TRBJ2-4
CDR3: CASSYGLAGGPGWKETQYF; V: TRBV11-2; J: TRBJ2-5
CDR3: CASSLTGGTSGRAYNEQFF; V: TRBV7-3; J: TRBJ2-1
CDR3: CASSFNTEAFF; V: TRBV27; J: TRBJ1-1
CDR3: CASSLAGGHRGETQYF; V: TRBV7-2; J: TRBJ2-5
CDR3: CASSPRTENEKLFF; V: TRBV18; J: TRBJ1-4